This T cell receptor (beta chain) originates from a study of beta chain features in type 1 diabetes. The study's findings and limits: Fewer insertions but more deletions were seen at VDJ junctions in type 1 diabetes patients.

This clone was detected only a few times. As yet, its antigen is unknown. Expressed TCRB transcripts were sequenced because the entire RNA isolate underwent reverse transcription. Method: immunoSEQ multiplex PCR; TCRdb's copy keeps in-frame clones and lacks some. This table has fewer than 350,000 clones, around a fifth appearing once. The germline CDR1 and CDR2 sequences are LNHDA and SQIVND (reference sequence). This CDR3 is built from 14 residues. With V trimmed by 3 bases and J by 4 bases, 2 bases remained unmatched. This chain connects TRBV19 to TRBJ2-1, with 8 bases that match TRBD1. The sample comprised naive CD4+ T cells from blood. The sequence came from a woman aged 18-35 years in good health. The CDR3 is CASSIGQGYNEQFF. The CDR3, as DNA: TGTGCCAGTAGTATCGGACAGGGATACAATGAGCAGTTCTTC.